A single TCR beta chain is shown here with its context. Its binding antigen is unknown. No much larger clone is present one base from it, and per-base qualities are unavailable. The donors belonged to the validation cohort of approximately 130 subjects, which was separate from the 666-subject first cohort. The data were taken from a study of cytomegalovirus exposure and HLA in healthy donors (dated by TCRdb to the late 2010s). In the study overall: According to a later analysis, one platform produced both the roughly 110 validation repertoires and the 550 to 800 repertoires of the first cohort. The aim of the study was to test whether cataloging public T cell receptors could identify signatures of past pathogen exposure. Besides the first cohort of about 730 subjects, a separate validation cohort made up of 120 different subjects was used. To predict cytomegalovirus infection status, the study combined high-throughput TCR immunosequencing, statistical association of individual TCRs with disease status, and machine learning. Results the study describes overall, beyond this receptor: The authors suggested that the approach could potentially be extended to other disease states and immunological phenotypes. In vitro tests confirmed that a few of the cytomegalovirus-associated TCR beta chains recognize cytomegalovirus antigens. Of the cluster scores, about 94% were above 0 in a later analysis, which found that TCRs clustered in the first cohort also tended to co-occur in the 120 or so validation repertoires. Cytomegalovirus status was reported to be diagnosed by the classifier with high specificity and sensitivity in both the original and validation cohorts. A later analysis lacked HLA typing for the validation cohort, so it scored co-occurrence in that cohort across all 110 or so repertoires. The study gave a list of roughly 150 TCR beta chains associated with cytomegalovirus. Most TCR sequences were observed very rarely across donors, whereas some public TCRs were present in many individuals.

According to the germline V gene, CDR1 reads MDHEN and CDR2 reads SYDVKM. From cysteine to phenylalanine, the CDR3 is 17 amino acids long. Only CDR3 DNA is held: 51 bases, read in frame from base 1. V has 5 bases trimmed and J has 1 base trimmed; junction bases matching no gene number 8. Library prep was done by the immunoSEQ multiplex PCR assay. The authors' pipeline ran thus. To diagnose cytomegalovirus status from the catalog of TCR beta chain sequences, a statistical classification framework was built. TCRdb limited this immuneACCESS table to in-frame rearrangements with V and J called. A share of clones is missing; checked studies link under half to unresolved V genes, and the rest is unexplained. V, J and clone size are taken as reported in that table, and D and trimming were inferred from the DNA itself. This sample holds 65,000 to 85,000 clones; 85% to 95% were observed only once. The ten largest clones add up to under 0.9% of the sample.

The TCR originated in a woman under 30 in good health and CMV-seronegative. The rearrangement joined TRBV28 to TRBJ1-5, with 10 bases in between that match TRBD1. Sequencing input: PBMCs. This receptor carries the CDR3 CASSRDRGGRSNQPQHF. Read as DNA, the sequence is TGTGCCAGCAGTCGGGACAGGGGTGGTAGGAGCAATCAGCCCCAGCATTTT.